This TCR beta chain stems from a study of neurological immune-mediated disorders. Each CDR3 protein gets one entry after TCRdb re-called the 5' RACE reads with MiXCR. The table lists 75,000 to 80,000 distinct CDR3 sequences, approximately 5% of them singletons, with less than 2.5% in the top ten. Germline loops: CDR1 DFQATT, CDR2 SNEGSKA (reference sequence). V lost 3 bases, J lost 4 bases, and 4 bases stayed unmatched. This CDR3 spans 16 amino acids. This receptor was obtained from a woman aged 25 to 39 with multiple sclerosis. The V and J genes are TRBV20-1 and TRBJ2-1; 15 bases match TRBD2. The sample was PBMCs. CDR3 sequence: CSASGLAGGGYNEQFF. The DNA for the CDR3 is TGCAGTGCTAGTGGACTAGCGGGAGGGGGGTACAATGAGCAGTTCTTC.